The 29 T cell receptor beta chains given below trace back to one sample, sequenced in a study of T cell responses to AZD1222 COVID-19 vaccine. Only in-frame clones appear in the TCRdb table, and some are missing; sequencing was by immunoSEQ multiplex PCR. Among about 180,000 clones listed, 85% to 90% were seen once. Here the sequenced sample was peripheral blood, taken 28 days after the second dose of the MenACWY control vaccine. These receptor sequences come from an adult who received the MenACWY meningococcal vaccine as a control.

J is TRBJ2-2 and V is TRBV28; possibly TRBD1 for D (6 bases). The CDR3 is 15 residues long. Trimming stripped 4 bases from V and 4 bases from J, with 13 bases between. Germline V gives CDR1 MDHEN, CDR2 SYDVKM. The CDR3 is CASSYMTGATGELFF. CDR3 nucleotide sequence: TGTGCCAGCAGTTACATGACAGGTGCCACCGGGGAGCTGTTTTTT.

This chain uses TRBV28 with TRBJ2-7; 10 nucleotides match TRBD1. The germline V gene has CDR1 MDHEN and CDR2 SYDVKM. The V gene end was trimmed by 5 bases and the J gene end by 4 bases; junction bases not matched to a gene: 8. The CDR3 totals 15 residues. This chain's CDR3 is CASSAKTGGRYEQYF. As DNA, the CDR3 is TGTGCCAGCAGTGCCAAGACAGGGGGCAGATACGAGCAGTACTTC.

This clone was detected only once. V is TRBV28 and J is TRBJ1-2, with D unresolved. CDR1 and CDR2 (germline): MDHEN, SYDVKM. The ends were cut back, 2 bases at V and 7 bases at J, with 14 bases in the middle. The CDR3 sequence is 14 residues long. CDR3 residues: CASSLEARWFGYTF. CDR3 DNA sequence: TGTGCCAGCAGTTTAGAGGCCAGGTGGTTTGGCTACACCTTC.

In DNA form, the CDR3 reads TGTGCCAGTCGCCGGAGTATGAGCACAGATACGCAGTATTTT. Residues: CASRRSMSTDTQYF. V usage is TRBV19 and J usage is TRBJ2-3; the D is unclear. V lost 8 bases and J 0 bases, leaving 12 bases between the germline ends. The germline V gene encodes CDR1 LNHDA and CDR2 SQIVND (reference sequence). The CDR3 totals 14 residues. Variable domain in full (rest from reference TRBV19 and TRBJ2-3): DGGITQSPKYLFRKEGQNVTLSCEQNLNHDAMYWYRQDPGQGLRLIYYSQIVNDFQKGDIAEGYSVSREKKESFPLTVTSAQKNPTAFYLCASRRSMSTDTQYFGPGTRLTVL.

This clone was counted only a few times. This chain uses TRBV20-1 with TRBJ2-7; D is tentatively TRBD1 or TRBD2 (5 bases each). The CDR3 totals 13 residues. V was trimmed by 3 bases and J by 1 base, leaving 10 bases between them. Germline values: CDR1 DFQATT, CDR2 SNEGSKA (reference sequence). CDR3 nucleotides: TGCAGTGCTAGTGTCGGGGCATCCTACGAGCAGTACTTC. As protein: CSASVGASYEQYF.

V is TRBV30 and J is TRBJ2-7, with D possibly TRBD1 on 6 matching bases. The CDR3 is 13 residues long. Germline V gene sequence: CDR1 GTSNPN, CDR2 SVGIG (reference sequence). Trimming pared 2 bases from V and 1 base from J, leaving 9 bases between. In DNA, the CDR3 is TGTGCCTGGAGTTCAGGGGATTCCTACGAGCAGTACTTC. It codes for CAWSSGDSYEQYF.

The J gene is TRBJ2-1, the V gene TRBV24-1; 11 nucleotides match TRBD2. The CDR3 runs to 18 residues. CDR1 and CDR2 (germline): KGHDR, SFDVKD. The trim removed 0 bases at V and 4 bases at J, leaving 7 bases unmatched. The CDR3 protein is CATSDLPGTSGLYNEQFF. DNA for the CDR3: TGTGCCACCAGTGATTTGCCCGGGACTAGCGGTTTATACAATGAGCAGTTCTTC.

J is TRBJ2-7 and V is TRBV29-1; TRBD2 matches 8 bases. Germline V gene sequence: CDR1 SQVTM, CDR2 ANQGSEA. Losses at the gene ends were 5 bases for V and 2 bases for J; bases not matched to a gene: 11. CDR3 length: 15 residues. In DNA, the CDR3 is TGCAGCGTTTCACACGGGGGTAGCGGGACCTACGAGCAGTACTTC. The encoded protein is CSVSHGGSGTYEQYF.

This clone is a singleton in its sample. V and J are TRBV6-1 and TRBJ2-7; 8 bases align to TRBD2. V shed 3 bases, J shed 2 bases, and the junction held 15 bases outside the gene matches. Germline V gene lookup returns CDR1 MNHNS and CDR2 SASEGT. The CDR3 consists of 18 residues. The CDR3 is CASSEAPLRLATTYEQYF. The DNA of the CDR3 is TGTGCCAGCAGTGAGGCCCCCTTACGACTAGCGACCACCTACGAGCAGTACTTC.

This chain connects TRBV7-9 to TRBJ1-1; D is undetermined. There are 15 residues in the CDR3. CDR1 is SEHNR and CDR2 is FQNEAQ in the germline V gene (reference sequence). V lost 3 bases to trimming and J lost 7 bases, with 18 bases between them. As DNA, the CDR3 is TGTGCCAGCAGCTTGGATTCCGCTTATACGCATGAAGCTTTCTTT. Translating it yields CASSLDSAYTHEAFF.

This chain joins TRBV28 and TRBJ2-2; D is perhaps TRBD1 (5 bases). The CDR3 loop spans 15 amino acids. Per germline, CDR1 MDHEN and CDR2 SYDVKM. Trimming removed 11 bases from V and 4 bases from J, with 20 bases in between. The CDR3 spells CASRGPAEGTGELFF. The CDR3 DNA is TGTGCCTCAAGGGGTCCAGCAGAAGGCACCGGGGAGCTGTTTTTT.

The rearrangement uses TRBV6-6 and TRBJ1-2; 8 bases map to TRBD1. CDR3 length: 15 amino acids. Germline CDR1 reads MNHNY; CDR2 reads SVGAGI (reference sequence). The J segment lost 1 base and the V segment lost 4 bases, leaving 5 bases of the junction unmatched. The CDR3 loop reads CASSLGQAINYGYTF. DNA for the CDR3: TGTGCCAGCAGTTTGGGACAGGCAATTAACTATGGCTACACCTTC.

This chain connects TRBV7-2 to TRBJ1-5; no reliable D call. Per germline, CDR1 SGHTA and CDR2 FQGNSA. This CDR3 region has 13 residues. V dropped 6 bases and J dropped 5 bases, with 11 bases sitting between them. Written as DNA, the CDR3 is TGTGCCAGCAGTTCAACGCCGGATCAGCCCCAGCATTTT. The encoded protein is CASSSTPDQPQHF.

The chain uses TRBV6-2 or TRBV6-3 and TRBJ1-2; maybe TRBD1 (5 bases). Trimming shortened V by 1 base and J by 8 bases, and 14 bases separated the two germline ends. The length of the CDR3 is 14 residues. The V gene's germline CDR1 is MNHEY and CDR2 SVGEGT. The CDR3 loop reads CASSYLLIGTGYTF. For the CDR3, the DNA is TGTGCCAGCAGTTACTTGCTGATAGGGACCGGCTACACCTTC.

This clone was seen only a few times. V usage is TRBV19 and J usage is TRBJ2-1, with 13 bases lining up with TRBD2. V dropped 6 bases and J dropped 1; count of bases not matched to a gene: 6. The CDR3 is 17 residues long. The germline gives CDR1 LNHDA, CDR2 SQIVND (reference sequence). The CDR3: CASRMTSGRHSYNEQFF. In DNA, the CDR3 is TGTGCCAGTAGGATGACTAGCGGGAGGCATTCCTACAATGAGCAGTTCTTC.

The chain combines TRBV6-5 with TRBJ2-2; 7 bases map to TRBD2. The CDR3 is 14 residues long. CDR1 and CDR2 from the germline V gene are MNHEY and SVGAGI. Trimming took 7 bases from V and 6 from J; bases not matched to a gene: 8. Written as DNA, the CDR3 is TGTGCCAGCACTCGGGACTACCCATCCGGGGAGCTGTTTTTT. Encoded protein: CASTRDYPSGELFF.

The chain couples TRBV4-3 to TRBJ2-7, with 11 bases lining up with TRBD2. V lost 4 bases to trimming and J lost 2 bases; unmatched junction nucleotides: 1. Germline V gene lookup returns CDR1 LGHNA and CDR2 YSLEER. The CDR3 has 14 amino acids. CDR3 sequence: CASSLLAGAYEQYF. The CDR3 nucleotides read TGCGCCAGCAGCCTACTAGCGGGAGCCTACGAGCAGTACTTC.

The CDR3 loop reads CASSVVSRGSTGELFF. The CDR3 coding sequence is TGTGCCAGCAGCGTAGTAAGTCGGGGTTCCACCGGGGAGCTGTTTTTT. V usage is TRBV9 and J usage is TRBJ2-2, with D possibly matching TRBD2 (5 bases). In germline, CDR1 is SGDLS, CDR2 YYNGEE. With 0 bases removed from V and 4 bases from J, the gap between germline ends came to 13 bases. This CDR3 has 16 residues.

The CDR3 DNA sequence: TGTGCCAGCAGCTGGGGACTAGCGGGACCCAATGAGCAGTTCTTC. Its protein is CASSWGLAGPNEQFF. The gene calls are TRBV6-2 or TRBV6-3 and TRBJ2-1; 13 bases match TRBD2. The CDR3 has 15 residues. Germline V lookup: CDR1 MNHEY, CDR2 SVGEGT. Germline trimming cut 6 bases from V and 6 bases from J; bases unmatched to any gene: 5.

J is TRBJ1-2 and V is TRBV6-1; D unresolved. V lost 3 bases, J lost 2 bases, and 13 bases lay in between. Germline-derived CDR1 and CDR2 are MNHNS and SASEGT. The CDR3 is 15 amino acids. CDR3 sequence: CASSDRALGNYGYTF. The CDR3 region has the DNA TGTGCCAGCAGTGACCGGGCCCTCGGAAACTATGGCTACACCTTC.

J is TRBJ1-1 and V is TRBV10-3, with D hard to call. This CDR3 region has 14 residues. Germline assignment: CDR1 ENHRY and CDR2 SYGVKD. Trimming stripped 10 bases from V and 0 bases from J, with 15 bases between. This chain's CDR3 is CATAQTALNTEAFF. For the CDR3, the DNA is TGTGCCACCGCCCAAACAGCCTTGAACACTGAAGCTTTCTTT.

The V gene is TRBV6-2 or TRBV6-3, the J gene TRBJ1-6; 7 bases are a match to TRBD1. Trimming removed 2 bases from V and 7 bases from J; junction bases left unmatched: 8. CDR3 length: 16 residues. Germline V gene sequence: CDR1 MNHEY, CDR2 SVGEGT. This chain's CDR3 is CASSYRSGQFNSPLHF. The CDR3, as DNA: TGTGCCAGCAGTTACCGATCGGGACAGTTCAATTCACCCCTCCACTTT.

V is TRBV18 and J is TRBJ1-3; D remains unclear. Germline loops: CDR1 KGHSH, CDR2 LQKENI. The CDR3 consists of 14 residues. Deletions cut 4 bases from V and 4 bases from J, with 11 bases between. CDR3 sequence (DNA): TGTGCCAGCTCACAGGGAACGCGGGGAAACACCATATATTTT. It encodes CASSQGTRGNTIYF. Drawing the rest from reference TRBV18 and TRBJ1-3, the complete variable domain is NAGVMQNPRHLVRRRGQEARLRCSPMKGHSHVYWYRQLPEEGLKFMVYLQKENIIDESGMPKERFSAEFPKEGPSILRIQQVVRGDSAAYFCASSQGTRGNTIYFGEGSWLTVV.

J is TRBJ1-2 and V is TRBV24-1, with D hard to call. Germline V CDR1 and CDR2: KGHDR, SFDVKD. The CDR3 runs to 13 residues. With 6 bases removed from V and 1 base from J, the gap between germline ends came to 8 bases. In DNA form, the CDR3 reads TGTGCCACCAGTTCCGGCCTTAACTATGGCTACACCTTC. Encoded protein: CATSSGLNYGYTF.

This chain connects TRBV9 to TRBJ1-2; D unresolved. The CDR3 consists of 13 residues. Germline values: CDR1 SGDLS, CDR2 YYNGEE. Trimming left V 0 bases short and J 8 bases short, with 11 bases between. CDR3 sequence: CASSVVEGGGYTF. The CDR3 DNA is TGTGCCAGCAGCGTAGTGGAGGGAGGGGGCTACACCTTC.

The chain has TRBV7-9 and TRBJ2-3, with 8 bases that match TRBD2. Germline CDR1 reads SEHNR; CDR2 reads FQNEAQ (reference sequence). The CDR3 covers 15 residues. The trim removed 2 bases at V and 2 bases at J, leaving 3 bases unmatched. CDR3 amino acids: CASSLTAGDTDTQYF. In DNA form, the CDR3 reads TGTGCCAGCAGCTTAACAGCGGGAGACACAGATACGCAGTATTTT.

This clone has just one count. This rearrangement joins TRBV15 to TRBJ2-5; maybe TRBD2 (6 bases). The CDR3 loop spans 14 amino acids. With 0 bases removed from V and 4 bases from J, the gap between germline ends came to 9 bases. Per the germline V gene, CDR1 is LNHNV and CDR2 is YYDKDF (reference sequence). CDR3 loop: CATSRDGRIETQYF. In nucleotides, the CDR3 is TGTGCCACCAGCAGAGATGGGAGGATAGAGACCCAGTACTTC.

V usage is TRBV7-2 and J usage is TRBJ1-2; the match to TRBD1 covers 10 bases. The CDR3 runs 14 residues. The germline CDR1 and CDR2 sequences are SGHTA and FQGNSA. The J segment lost 5 bases and the V segment lost 7 bases, leaving 7 bases of the junction unmatched. CDR3 nucleotide sequence: TGTGCCAGCACCCGACAGGGGGCGCATTATGGCTACACCTTC. This gives the protein CASTRQGAHYGYTF.

The chain carries TRBV28 and TRBJ2-1; D possibly uses TRBD1 or TRBD2 (5 bases each). V lost 2 bases and J lost 2, with 19 bases in between. The CDR3 is 18 residues long. Germline V gene lookup returns CDR1 MDHEN and CDR2 SYDVKM. CDR3 nucleotide sequence: TGTGCCAGCAGTTTACAGGGAGAGGTATGGAAAACCTACAATGAGCAGTTCTTC. Translation gives CASSLQGEVWKTYNEQFF.